The 10 T cell receptor beta chains presented below share a single source sample, sequenced in a study of T cell repertoires in urothelial bladder cancer. Sequencing used immunoSEQ multiplex PCR; TCRdb keeps in-frame clones, though not all of them. This table holds around 910 clones, about 78% found once. The material sequenced was tumor-infiltrating cells from bladder cancer. These receptors were collected from a human donor with urothelial carcinoma.

J is TRBJ2-5 and V is TRBV27; no clear D gene. The germline CDR1 and CDR2 sequences are MNHEY and SMNVEV (reference sequence). Trimming stripped 6 bases from V and 5 bases from J, with 22 bases between. This CDR3 has 16 residues. The CDR3 is CASREVGPRTRETQYF. CDR3 nucleotides: TGTGCCAGCAGAGAGGTGGGCCCCCGCACCCGGGAGACCCAGTACTTC.

This clone was observed a single time. This sequence joins TRBV7-6 and TRBJ1-4; tentative D call: TRBD1 (5 bases). The CDR3 loop spans 14 amino acids. Trimming left V 0 bases short and J 7 bases short, with 9 bases between. Per germline, CDR1 SGHVS and CDR2 FNYEAQ. The CDR3 here is CASSLAHDSEKLFF. CDR3 DNA sequence: TGTGCCAGCAGCTTAGCGCATGACAGTGAAAAACTGTTTTTT.

This rearrangement joins TRBV19 to TRBJ2-7; D is perhaps TRBD2 (5 bases). Per germline, CDR1 LNHDA and CDR2 SQIVND (reference sequence). V was clipped by 3 bases and J by 0 bases, with 15 bases between them. This CDR3 comprises 16 residues. CDR3 in amino acids: CASSIGLAVSSYEQYF. The CDR3 DNA follows: TGTGCCAGTAGTATCGGGCTAGCAGTGAGCTCCTACGAGCAGTACTTC.

Judged by abundance, this clone is large. The chain carries TRBV19 and TRBJ1-2, with 9 bases that match TRBD1. CDR3 length equals 15 residues. J gave up 6 bases and V 2 bases, and 7 bases lay outside the gene matches. CDR1 and CDR2 (germline): LNHDA, SQIVND (reference sequence). In DNA, the CDR3 is TGTGCCAGTAGTATACGACAGGGGGGAATCGATGGCTACACCTTC. It encodes CASSIRQGGIDGYTF.

The V and J genes are TRBV10-3 and TRBJ2-6; 8 bases match TRBD2. Germline V gives CDR1 ENHRY, CDR2 SYGVKD. V was pared by 6 bases and J by 0 bases, with 10 bases of the junction left unmatched. The CDR3 has 18 amino acids. The DNA of the CDR3 is TGTGCCATCAGCCCCGGGACTAGAGACTTCTCTGGGGCCAACGTCCTGACTTTC. It translates to CAISPGTRDFSGANVLTF.

This clone has only one observation. This chain joins TRBV5-1 and TRBJ1-3; D is uncertain. CDR3 length: 14 residues. Germline assignment: CDR1 SGHRS and CDR2 YFSETQ. Trimming shortened V by 2 bases and J by 2 bases, and 8 bases separated the two germline ends. The CDR3 nucleotides are TGCGCCAGCAGCTTCGCAGGAACTGGAAACACCATATATTTT. Translation: CASSFAGTGNTIYF. The whole variable domain, remainder taken from reference TRBV5-1 and TRBJ1-3, is KAGVTQTPRYLIKTRGQQVTLSCSPISGHRSVSWYQQTPGQGLQFLFEYFSETQRNKGNFPGRFSGRQFSNSRSEMNVSTLELGDSALYLCASSFAGTGNTIYFGEGSWLTVV.

CDR3: CATSRYSSGALTDTQYF. CDR3 nucleotides: TGTGCCACCAGCAGATATTCTAGCGGGGCCCTCACAGATACGCAGTATTTT. V gene TRBV15 combines with J gene TRBJ2-3, with TRBD2 matching 9 bases. V shed 2 bases and J 2 bases; nucleotides not matched to a gene: 8. This CDR3 contains 17 residues. The germline V gene encodes CDR1 LNHNV and CDR2 YYDKDF (reference sequence).

This clone was picked up a small number of times. The V and J genes are TRBV30 and TRBJ1-1; no clear D gene. Trimming stripped 0 bases from V and 8 bases from J, with 16 bases between. The germline CDR1 and CDR2 sequences are GTSNPN and SVGIG (reference sequence). This CDR3 has 14 amino acids. CDR3 in amino acids: CAWSVPNPPLEAFF. CDR3 nucleotide sequence: TGTGCCTGGAGTGTACCAAACCCCCCGCTCGAAGCTTTCTTT.

This clone was seen only a few times. This chain links TRBV10-1 with TRBJ2-7, with D maybe TRBD1 (6 bases). The germline V and J ends were trimmed by 8 bases and 7 bases, with 6 bases remaining between them. The CDR3 has 9 amino acids. The germline gives CDR1 WNHNN, CDR2 SYGVQD (reference sequence). The CDR3 nucleotides are TGCGCCAGCCAGGGGGAGCAGTACGTC. Translation: CASQGEQYV.

J is TRBJ2-5 and V is TRBV5-1; D is tentatively TRBD1 or TRBD2 (5 bases each). Germline assignment: CDR1 SGHRS and CDR2 YFSETQ. V dropped 0 bases and J dropped 3 bases, with 12 bases sitting between them. This CDR3 region has 15 residues. The CDR3 DNA sequence: TGCGCCAGCAGCTTGGCCATGGGGGAAAAAGAGACCCAGTACTTC. It translates to CASSLAMGEKETQYF.